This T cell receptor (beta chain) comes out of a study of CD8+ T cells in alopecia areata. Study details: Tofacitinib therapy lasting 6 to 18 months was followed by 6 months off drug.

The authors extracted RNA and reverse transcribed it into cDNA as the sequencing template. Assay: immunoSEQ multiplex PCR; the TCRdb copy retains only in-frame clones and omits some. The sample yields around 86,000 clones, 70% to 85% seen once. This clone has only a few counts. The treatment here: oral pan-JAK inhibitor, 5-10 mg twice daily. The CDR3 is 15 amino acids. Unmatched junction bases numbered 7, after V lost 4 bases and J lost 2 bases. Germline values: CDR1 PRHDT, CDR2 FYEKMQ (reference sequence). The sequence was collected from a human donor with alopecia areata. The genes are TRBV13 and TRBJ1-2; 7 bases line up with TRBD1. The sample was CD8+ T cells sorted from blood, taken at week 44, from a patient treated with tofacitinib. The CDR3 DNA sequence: TGTGCCAGCAGCTCTGGACAGGAAACCAACTATGGCTACACCTTC. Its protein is CASSSGQETNYGYTF.